In this sample, the clone carrying this T cell receptor (beta chain) turned up a few times. Its antigen is undetermined. The sample is drawn from a study of yellow fever vaccine responses in identical twins. Study-level results: Reported findings indicate that twins' vaccine T cell responses seemed partially convergent, partially personalized.

The CDR3 contains 14 residues. The V end lost 2 bases, the J end lost 3 bases, and 10 bases lay between the germline ends. From germline, CDR1 is SGHAT and CDR2 FQDESV (reference sequence). TCRdb reprocessed the RT-PCR reads with MiXCR, giving one entry per CDR3 protein. The sample has about 16,000 distinct CDR3 sequences, around 83% seen once. The V and J genes are TRBV11-1 and TRBJ2-5, with a tentative D call TRBD2 (5 bases). This TCR was sampled from a woman under 30 who received the yellow fever vaccine. Specimen: T cells from blood (PBMCs), unsorted or a sorted subset (not recorded which), collected before or after yellow fever vaccination (not recorded which). Here the CDR3 reads CASSLYQREETQYF. CDR3 DNA: TGTGCCAGCAGCTTATACCAGAGGGAAGAGACCCAGTACTTC.